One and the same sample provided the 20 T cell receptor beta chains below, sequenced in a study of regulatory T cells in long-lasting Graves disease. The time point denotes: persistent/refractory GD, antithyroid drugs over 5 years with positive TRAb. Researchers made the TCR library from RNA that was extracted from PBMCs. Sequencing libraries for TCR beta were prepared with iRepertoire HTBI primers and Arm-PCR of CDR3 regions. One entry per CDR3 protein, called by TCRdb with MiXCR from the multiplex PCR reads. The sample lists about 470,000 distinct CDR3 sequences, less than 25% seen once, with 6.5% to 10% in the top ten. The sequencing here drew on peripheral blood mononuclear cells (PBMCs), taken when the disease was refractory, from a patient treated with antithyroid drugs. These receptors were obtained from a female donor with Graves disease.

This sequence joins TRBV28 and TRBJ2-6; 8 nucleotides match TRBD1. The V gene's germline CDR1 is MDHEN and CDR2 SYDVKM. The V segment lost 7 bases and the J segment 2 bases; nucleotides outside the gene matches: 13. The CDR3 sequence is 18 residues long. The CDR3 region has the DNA TGTGCCAGCAACCCGTTTGGGCAGGGGGCTCCTGGGGCCAACGTCCTGACTTTC. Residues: CASNPFGQGAPGANVLTF.

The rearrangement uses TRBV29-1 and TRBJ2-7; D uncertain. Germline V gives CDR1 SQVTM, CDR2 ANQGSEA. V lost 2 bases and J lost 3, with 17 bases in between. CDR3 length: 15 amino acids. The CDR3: CSVETTGTSFYEQYF. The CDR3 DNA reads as TGCAGCGTTGAAACAACCGGAACCTCTTTCTACGAGCAGTACTTC.

The CDR3 sequence is CASSLTLTSGQETQYF. CDR3 sequence (DNA): TGTGCCAGCAGCTTAACGCTGACTAGCGGCCAAGAGACCCAGTACTTC. The chain has TRBV11-2 and TRBJ2-5, with 9 nucleotides matching TRBD2. With 2 bases clipped from V and 1 base from J, the junction kept 5 bases outside the gene matches. The CDR3 totals 16 residues. Germline lookup yields CDR1 SGHAT and CDR2 FQNNGV.

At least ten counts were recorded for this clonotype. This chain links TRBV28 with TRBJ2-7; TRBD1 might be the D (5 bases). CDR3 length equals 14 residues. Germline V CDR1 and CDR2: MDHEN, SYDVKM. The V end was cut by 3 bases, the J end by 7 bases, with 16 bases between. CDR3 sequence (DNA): TGTGCCAGCAGTTTGACCTTGACAGCACGGGAGCAGTACTTC. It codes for CASSLTLTAREQYF.

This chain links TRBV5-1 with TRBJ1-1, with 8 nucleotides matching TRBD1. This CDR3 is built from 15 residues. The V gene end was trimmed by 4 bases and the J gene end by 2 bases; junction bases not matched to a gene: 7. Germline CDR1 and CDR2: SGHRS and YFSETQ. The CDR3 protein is CASSPDRGINTEAFF. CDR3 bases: TGCGCCAGCAGCCCTGACAGGGGTATTAACACTGAAGCTTTCTTT.

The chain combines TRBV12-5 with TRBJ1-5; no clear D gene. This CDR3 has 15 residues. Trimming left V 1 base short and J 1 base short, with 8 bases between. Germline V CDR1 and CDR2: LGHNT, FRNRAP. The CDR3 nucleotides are TGTGCTAGTGGTTTGGCCCGTATAAGCAATCAGCCCCAGCATTTT. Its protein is CASGLARISNQPQHF. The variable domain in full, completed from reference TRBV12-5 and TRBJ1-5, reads DARVTQTPRHKVTEMGQEVTMRCQPILGHNTVFWYRQTMMQGLELLAYFRNRAPLDDSGMPKDRFSAEMPDATLATLKIQPSEPRDSAVYFCASGLARISNQPQHFGDGTRLSIL.

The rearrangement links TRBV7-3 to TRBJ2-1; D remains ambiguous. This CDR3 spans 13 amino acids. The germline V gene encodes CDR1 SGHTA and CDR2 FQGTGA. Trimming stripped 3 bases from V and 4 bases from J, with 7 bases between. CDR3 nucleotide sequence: TGTGCCAGCAGCTTGGTCAGGTACAATGAGCAGTTCTTC. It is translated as CASSLVRYNEQFF.

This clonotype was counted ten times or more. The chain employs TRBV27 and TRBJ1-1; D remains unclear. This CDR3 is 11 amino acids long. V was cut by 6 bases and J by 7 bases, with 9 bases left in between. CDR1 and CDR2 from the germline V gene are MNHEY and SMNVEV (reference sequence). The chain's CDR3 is CASSHRDEAFF. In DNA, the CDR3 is TGTGCCAGCAGCCACAGAGATGAAGCTTTCTTT.

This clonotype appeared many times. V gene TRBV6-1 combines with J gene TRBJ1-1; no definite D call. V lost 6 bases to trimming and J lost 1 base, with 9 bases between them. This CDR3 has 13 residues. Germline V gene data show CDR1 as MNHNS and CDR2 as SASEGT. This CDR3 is CASRLVGNTEAFF. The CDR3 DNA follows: TGTGCCAGCAGGTTGGTGGGGAACACTGAAGCTTTCTTT.

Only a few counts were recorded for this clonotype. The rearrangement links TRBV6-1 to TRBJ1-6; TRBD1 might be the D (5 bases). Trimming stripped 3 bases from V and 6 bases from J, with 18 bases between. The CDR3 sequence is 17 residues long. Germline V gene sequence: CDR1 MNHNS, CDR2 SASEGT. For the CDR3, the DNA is TGTGCCAGCAGTGACTTGATGCCTTCGGGGCGTAATTCACCCCTCCACTTT. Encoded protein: CASSDLMPSGRNSPLHF.

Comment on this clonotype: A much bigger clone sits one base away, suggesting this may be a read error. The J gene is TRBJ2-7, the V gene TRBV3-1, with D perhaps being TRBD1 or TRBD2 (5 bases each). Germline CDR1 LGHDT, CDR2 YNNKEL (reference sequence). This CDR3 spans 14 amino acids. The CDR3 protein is CAGSQAGTIYEQYF. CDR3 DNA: TGTGCCGGCAGCCAAGCCGGGACGATCTACGAGCAGTACTTC.

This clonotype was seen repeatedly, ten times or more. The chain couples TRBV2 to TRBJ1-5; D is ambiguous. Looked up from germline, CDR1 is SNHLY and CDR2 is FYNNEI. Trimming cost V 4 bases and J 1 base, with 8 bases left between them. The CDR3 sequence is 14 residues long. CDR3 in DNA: TGTGCCAGCAGTGGCTATAGGAGCAATCAGCCCCAGCATTTT. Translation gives CASSGYRSNQPQHF. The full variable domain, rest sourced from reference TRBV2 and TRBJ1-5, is EPEVTQTPSHQVTQMGQEVILRCVPISNHLYFYWYRQILGQKVEFLVSFYNNEISEKSEIFDDQFSVERPDGSNFTLKIRSTKLEDSAMYFCASSGYRSNQPQHFGDGTRLSIL.

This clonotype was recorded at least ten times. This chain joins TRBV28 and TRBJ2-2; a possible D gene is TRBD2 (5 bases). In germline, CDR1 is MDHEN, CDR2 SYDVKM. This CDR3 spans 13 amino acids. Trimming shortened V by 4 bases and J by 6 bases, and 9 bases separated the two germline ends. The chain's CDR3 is CASSWASPGELFF. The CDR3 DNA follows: TGTGCCAGCAGTTGGGCTAGCCCCGGGGAGCTGTTTTTT.

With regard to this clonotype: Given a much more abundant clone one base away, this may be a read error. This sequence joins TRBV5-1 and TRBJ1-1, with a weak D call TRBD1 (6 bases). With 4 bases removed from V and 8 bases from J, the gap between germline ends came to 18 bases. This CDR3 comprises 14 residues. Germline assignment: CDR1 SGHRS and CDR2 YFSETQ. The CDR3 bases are TGCGCCAGCAGCCCAGTCCAACAGGGCTTAGAAGCTTTCTTT. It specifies CASSPVQQGLEAFF. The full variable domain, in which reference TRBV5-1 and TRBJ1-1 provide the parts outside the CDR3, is KAGVTQTPRYLIKTRGQQVTLSCSPISGHRSVSWYQQTPGQGLQFLFEYFSETQRNKGNFPGRFSGRQFSNSRSEMNVSTLELGDSALYLCASSPVQQGLEAFFGQGTRLTVV.

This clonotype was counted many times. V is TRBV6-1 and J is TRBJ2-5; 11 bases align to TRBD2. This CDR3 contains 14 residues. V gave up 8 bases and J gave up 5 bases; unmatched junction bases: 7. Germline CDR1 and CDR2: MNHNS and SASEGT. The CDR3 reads CASSRTSGWETQYF. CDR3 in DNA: TGTGCCAGCTCCAGGACTAGCGGGTGGGAGACCCAGTACTTC.

CDR3: CSAFPGQGYSDGYTF. The DNA for the CDR3 is TGCAGTGCTTTCCCGGGACAGGGTTATTCGGATGGCTACACCTTC. This chain links TRBV20-1 with TRBJ1-2, with TRBD1 identical over 9 bases. Germline-derived CDR1 and CDR2 are DFQATT and SNEGSKA (reference sequence). The CDR3 consists of 15 residues. The ends lost 5 bases at V and 6 bases at J; junction bases unmatched: 13.

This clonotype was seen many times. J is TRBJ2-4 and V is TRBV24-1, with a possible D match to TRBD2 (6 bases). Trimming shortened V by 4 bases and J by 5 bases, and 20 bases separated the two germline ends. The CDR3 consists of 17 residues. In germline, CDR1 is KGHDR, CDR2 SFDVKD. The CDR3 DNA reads TGTGCCACCAGTGACCCTTCGACTGACGGAGGGCAAAACATTCAGTACTTC. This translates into CATSDPSTDGGQNIQYF.

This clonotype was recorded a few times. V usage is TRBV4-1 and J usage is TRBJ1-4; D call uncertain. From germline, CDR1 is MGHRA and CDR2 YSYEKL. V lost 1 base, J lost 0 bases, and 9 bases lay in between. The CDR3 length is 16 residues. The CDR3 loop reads CASSQVQIATNEKLFF. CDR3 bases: TGCGCCAGCAGCCAAGTCCAGATTGCAACTAATGAAAAACTGTTTTTT.

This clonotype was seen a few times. The CDR3 loop is CASSLRASGNYNEQFF. CDR3 DNA: TGTGCCAGCAGCCTTAGGGCTAGCGGGAACTACAATGAGCAGTTCTTC. The gene calls are TRBV11-2 and TRBJ2-1; 9 bases match TRBD2. V shed 5 bases and J 3 bases; nucleotides not matched to a gene: 8. Germline CDR1 is SGHAT and CDR2 is FQNNGV. The CDR3 runs 16 residues.

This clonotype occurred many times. CDR3: CASSSGQFMNTEAFF. CDR3 nucleotide sequence: TGTGCCAGCAGCTCTGGACAGTTCATGAACACTGAAGCTTTCTTT. The genes are TRBV11-2 and TRBJ1-1; D may be TRBD1 (6 bases). V lost 4 bases and J 0 bases, leaving 12 bases between the germline ends. Germline assignment: CDR1 SGHAT and CDR2 FQNNGV. The CDR3 has 15 amino acids. Full variable domain (remainder filled in from reference TRBV11-2 and TRBJ1-1): EAGVAQSPRYKIIEKRQSVAFWCNPISGHATLYWYQQILGQGPKLLIQFQNNGVVDDSQLPKDRFSAERLKGVDSTLKIQPAKLEDSAVYLCASSSGQFMNTEAFFGQGTRLTVV.